These 30 T cell receptor beta chains came from one sample sequenced in a study of cytomegalovirus exposure and HLA in healthy donors listed by TCRdb under 2017. Receptors were amplified or captured by the immunoSEQ multiplex PCR assay. The multiplex PCR relied on a mix of 60 forward primers for TCR Vbeta segments and 13 reverse primers for TCR Jbeta segments. This is the immuneACCESS table as TCRdb keeps it, with only in-frame sequences that have V and J called. A part of the clones is gone; compared with another copy, unresolved V genes explain less than half, and the rest is unexplained. A total of around 180,000 clones appear in this sample, roughly 82% of them only once. The top ten constitute less than 0.65% of the sample. Specimen: PBMCs. The receptors come from a woman in her forties or fifties in good health and CMV-seronegative.

The rearrangement uses TRBV4-3 and TRBJ1-2; D unresolved. This CDR3 has 14 residues. CDR1 and CDR2 (germline): LGHNA, YSLEER. Trimming pared 0 bases from V and 3 bases from J, leaving 8 bases between. CDR3 sequence (DNA): TGCGCCAGCAGCCAAGATAGCCAGTACTATGGCTACACCTTC. It specifies CASSQDSQYYGYTF.

The chain combines TRBV27 with TRBJ2-4; maybe TRBD1 (5 bases). Germline CDR1 reads MNHEY; CDR2 reads SMNVEV (reference sequence). CDR3 length: 15 residues. The V end lost 2 bases, the J end lost 2 bases, and 10 bases lay between the germline ends. CDR3 loop: CASSLDRPTKNIQYF. The CDR3 nucleotides are TGTGCCAGCAGTTTAGACAGACCAACCAAAAACATTCAGTACTTC.

In its sample, this clone was seen a few times. The rearrangement joins TRBV5-6 to TRBJ1-2, with TRBD1 identical over 12 bases. Germline V CDR1 and CDR2: SGHDT, YYEEEE. Trimming removed 4 bases from V and 7 bases from J; junction bases left unmatched: 5. The CDR3 spans 14 residues. In DNA, the CDR3 is TGTGCCAGCAGCCCCGGGACAGGGGGCTCTGGCTACACCTTC. Translated: CASSPGTGGSGYTF.

The chain recombines TRBV2 with TRBJ2-5; 9 bases map to TRBD1. The V segment lost 6 bases and the J segment 5 bases; nucleotides outside the gene matches: 16. The CDR3 is 17 amino acids. Germline CDR1 reads SNHLY; CDR2 reads FYNNEI. The DNA of the CDR3 is TGTGCCAGCAGCGCGGCCGCATCCAGACAGGGGGGGGAGACCCAGTACTTC. Protein sequence: CASSAAASRQGGETQYF.

V is TRBV9 and J is TRBJ2-3, with no clear D. Germline V gene lookup returns CDR1 SGDLS and CDR2 YYNGEE. The V gene lost 2 bases and the J gene lost 6 bases, with 16 bases spanning the gap. The CDR3 extends over 15 amino acids. Here the CDR3 reads CASSVELIGLDTQYF. DNA for the CDR3: TGTGCCAGCAGCGTTGAGCTGATTGGGCTCGATACGCAGTATTTT. The full variable domain, its missing parts supplied by reference TRBV9 and TRBJ2-3, is DSGVTQTPKHLITATGQRVTLRCSPRSGDLSVYWYQQSLDQGLQFLIQYYNGEERAKGNILERFSAQQFPDLHSELNLSSLELGDSALYFCASSVELIGLDTQYFGPGTRLTVL.

The gene calls are TRBV6-5 and TRBJ1-1; TRBD1 aligns across 8 bases. Germline V gene sequence: CDR1 MNHEY, CDR2 SVGAGI. With V trimmed by 4 bases and J by 1 base, 5 bases remained unmatched. The CDR3 contains 15 residues. The CDR3 region is CASSFGQGGNTEAFF. CDR3 bases: TGTGCCAGCAGTTTTGGACAGGGAGGGAACACTGAAGCTTTCTTT.

This clone showed up just a few times. V gene TRBV6-6 combines with J gene TRBJ1-1; D ambiguous. Trimming left V 6 bases short and J 7 bases short, with 15 bases between. In germline, CDR1 is MNHNY, CDR2 SVGAGI (reference sequence). This CDR3 has 13 amino acids. The CDR3 here is CASSSLLGDEAFF. Here the CDR3 DNA reads TGTGCCAGCAGCTCCCTACTGGGAGATGAAGCTTTCTTT.

The chain couples TRBV4-1 to TRBJ1-5; possibly TRBD1 for D (6 bases). Germline V gene sequence: CDR1 MGHRA, CDR2 YSYEKL. There are 16 residues in the CDR3. Trimming took 2 bases from V and 2 from J, leaving 13 bases between them. The CDR3, as DNA: TGCGCCAGCAGCCAAACAGGGTTAGGCGGCAATCAGCCCCAGCATTTT. Amino acids: CASSQTGLGGNQPQHF.

The chain combines TRBV27 with TRBJ2-7; possible D gene TRBD2, 6 bases. Trimming removed 6 bases at V and 3 bases at J, with 12 bases between. Per the germline V gene, CDR1 is MNHEY and CDR2 is SMNVEV (reference sequence). The CDR3 extends over 13 amino acids. CDR3 nucleotide sequence: TGTGCCAGCAGGCGGGCGGGACTCTACGAGCAGTACTTC. As protein: CASRRAGLYEQYF.

This clone was seen once. The rearrangement uses TRBV6-1 and TRBJ1-5; perhaps TRBD1 as D (6 bases). The CDR3 extends over 14 amino acids. V shed 5 bases and J shed 5 bases, with 13 bases lying between them. Per the germline V gene, CDR1 is MNHNS and CDR2 is SASEGT. The CDR3 reads CASSSGDGYQPQHF. The CDR3 nucleotides are TGTGCCAGCAGTTCAGGGGACGGCTATCAGCCCCAGCATTTT.

V and J are TRBV6-1 and TRBJ2-5, with a possible D match to TRBD1 (6 bases). V was cut by 5 bases and J by 2 bases, with 15 bases left in between. CDR3 size: 15 residues. Per germline, CDR1 MNHNS and CDR2 SASEGT. CDR3 in amino acids: CASSKPGGGQETQYF. DNA of the CDR3: TGTGCCAGCAGTAAACCTGGGGGCGGACAAGAGACCCAGTACTTC.

The V gene is TRBV5-1, the J gene TRBJ1-1, with 11 nucleotides matching TRBD1. After removal of 4 bases from V and 3 bases from J, the junction contained 5 bases not matched to a gene. The CDR3 is 15 residues long. Germline V gives CDR1 SGHRS, CDR2 YFSETQ. In DNA form, the CDR3 reads TGCGCCAGCAGCCGGACAGGGGGCGCTTACACTGAAGCTTTCTTT. Translated: CASSRTGGAYTEAFF. The complete variable domain, with remaining parts taken from reference TRBV5-1 and TRBJ1-1, reads KAGVTQTPRYLIKTRGQQVTLSCSPISGHRSVSWYQQTPGQGLQFLFEYFSETQRNKGNFPGRFSGRQFSNSRSEMNVSTLELGDSALYLCASSRTGGAYTEAFFGQGTRLTVV.

The V and J genes are TRBV28 and TRBJ1-2; D perhaps matches TRBD1 (5 bases). Germline CDR1 MDHEN, CDR2 SYDVKM. This CDR3 contains 13 residues. The V and J ends lost 3 bases and 3 bases respectively, with 8 bases between them. Written as DNA, the CDR3 is TGTGCCAGCAGTTTGTCCAGGGACTATGGCTACACCTTC. Translating it yields CASSLSRDYGYTF.

V usage is TRBV10-3 and J usage is TRBJ2-1; 8 nucleotides agree with TRBD2. Germline assignment: CDR1 ENHRY and CDR2 SYGVKD. V trimming: 4 bases; J trimming: 7 bases; junction bases outside the gene matches: 18. There are 18 residues in the CDR3. CDR3 loop: CAISVSRGGLLPGNEQFF. CDR3 sequence (DNA): TGTGCCATCAGTGTGAGTCGGGGGGGACTCCTCCCGGGGAATGAGCAGTTCTTC.

The gene calls are TRBV27 and TRBJ1-2; weak D call: TRBD1 (5 bases). CDR1 is MNHEY and CDR2 is SMNVEV in the germline V gene (reference sequence). V lost 2 bases, J lost 4 bases, and 14 bases lay in between. The CDR3 is made up of 15 amino acids. The CDR3 sequence: CASSLLSGGFYGYTF. DNA of the CDR3: TGTGCCAGCAGTTTACTCTCTGGGGGGTTCTATGGCTACACCTTC.

The rearrangement uses TRBV13 and TRBJ2-7; 10 nucleotides align to TRBD2. There are 15 residues in the CDR3. Germline CDR1 PRHDT, CDR2 FYEKMQ (reference sequence). With 5 bases clipped from V and 5 bases from J, the junction kept 9 bases outside the gene matches. As DNA, the CDR3 is TGTGCCAGCAGCCAAGCGGGAGGGCCGCGGAACGAGCAGTACTTC. It encodes CASSQAGGPRNEQYF.

The chain combines TRBV7-9 with TRBJ1-2, with D possibly TRBD1 on 6 matching bases. Trimming pared 5 bases from V and 6 bases from J, leaving 16 bases between. Germline V gene lookup returns CDR1 SEHNR and CDR2 FQNEAQ (reference sequence). CDR3 length equals 14 residues. The chain's CDR3 is CASSRTQGFDGYTF. The CDR3 DNA reads as TGTGCCAGCAGCCGTACGCAGGGGTTCGATGGCTACACCTTC.

The chain uses TRBV6-1 and TRBJ2-1; 12 bases map to TRBD2. The J segment lost 4 bases and the V segment lost 8 bases, leaving 3 bases of the junction unmatched. Germline V gene lookup returns CDR1 MNHNS and CDR2 SASEGT. There are 14 residues in the CDR3. CDR3 in DNA: TGTGCCAGCGGACTAGCGGGATTATACAATGAGCAGTTCTTC. It specifies CASGLAGLYNEQFF.

The rearrangement uses TRBV9 and TRBJ2-6, with TRBD1 matching over 9 bases. The CDR3 is 19 amino acids. Losses at the gene ends were 0 bases for V and 0 bases for J; bases not matched to a gene: 7. Germline CDR1 SGDLS, CDR2 YYNGEE. The CDR3: CASSVGVGTGLSGANVLTF. The CDR3 DNA reads TGTGCCAGCAGCGTAGGGGTTGGGACAGGGCTCTCTGGGGCCAACGTCCTGACTTTC.

This clone showed up just once. The rearrangement uses TRBV27 and TRBJ1-1; D may be TRBD1 (6 bases). Germline V gene data show CDR1 as MNHEY and CDR2 as SMNVEV (reference sequence). CDR3 length: 12 residues. V was shortened by 3 bases and J by 9 bases, with 11 bases between the two germline ends. The CDR3 reads CASSFLQGKAFF. CDR3 nucleotide sequence: TGTGCCAGCAGTTTCCTGCAGGGGAAAGCTTTCTTT.

The DNA for the CDR3 is TGTGCCAGCAGTCACAGGGGTTTTGGCACCTACGAGCAGTACTTC. Its protein is CASSHRGFGTYEQYF. V is TRBV6-5 and J is TRBJ2-7; 7 bases map to TRBD1. Germline values: CDR1 MNHEY, CDR2 SVGAGI. The CDR3 contains 15 residues. The V segment lost 5 bases and the J segment 2 bases; nucleotides outside the gene matches: 9.

The chain has TRBV9 and TRBJ2-2; tentative D call: TRBD1 (6 bases). This CDR3 comprises 14 residues. V dropped 3 bases and J dropped 1 base, with 7 bases sitting between them. Germline V gives CDR1 SGDLS, CDR2 YYNGEE. The CDR3 reads CASSATGNTGELFF. In DNA, the CDR3 is TGTGCCAGCAGCGCGACAGGGAACACCGGGGAGCTGTTTTTT. The variable domain in full, with the rest retrieved from reference TRBV9 and TRBJ2-2, is DSGVTQTPKHLITATGQRVTLRCSPRSGDLSVYWYQQSLDQGLQFLIQYYNGEERAKGNILERFSAQQFPDLHSELNLSSLELGDSALYFCASSATGNTGELFFGEGSRLTVL.

This sequence joins TRBV7-3 and TRBJ2-3; D perhaps matches TRBD2 (5 bases). The CDR3 spans 14 residues. The V and J ends lost 4 bases and 11 bases respectively, with 19 bases between them. Germline CDR1 SGHTA, CDR2 FQGTGA. CDR3 in amino acids: CASSSSPAQGGQYF. The CDR3 DNA reads as TGTGCCAGCAGCTCCAGCCCGGCACAAGGAGGGCAGTATTTT.

The V and J genes are TRBV18 and TRBJ2-7, with D possibly being TRBD2 (5 bases). CDR3 length: 12 amino acids. Trimming took off 1 base at V and 6 bases at J, with 7 bases between the two ends. CDR1 is KGHSH and CDR2 is LQKENI in the germline V gene. The CDR3 protein is CASSPQDSEQYF. DNA of the CDR3: TGTGCCAGCTCACCACAGGACTCCGAGCAGTACTTC.

The chain links TRBV6-6 to TRBJ1-1; the match to TRBD1 covers 12 bases. Germline CDR1 and CDR2: MNHNY and SVGAGI (reference sequence). The CDR3 totals 16 residues. The ends lost 2 bases at V and 7 bases at J; junction bases unmatched: 8. CDR3 nucleotide sequence: TGTGCCAGCAGTTACCCTCCGGGACAGGGGGCTGGTGAAGCTTTCTTT. Encoded protein: CASSYPPGQGAGEAFF.

The chain recombines TRBV19 with TRBJ2-6; D ambiguous. Trimming removed 7 bases from V and 1 base from J, with 11 bases in between. This CDR3 region has 15 residues. Looked up from germline, CDR1 is LNHDA and CDR2 is SQIVND (reference sequence). The CDR3 region has the DNA TGTGCCAGTACCCTAGATTGGTCTGGGGCCAACGTCCTGACTTTC. This encodes CASTLDWSGANVLTF. Full variable domain (missing parts from reference TRBV19 and TRBJ2-6): DGGITQSPKYLFRKEGQNVTLSCEQNLNHDAMYWYRQDPGQGLRLIYYSQIVNDFQKGDIAEGYSVSREKKESFPLTVTSAQKNPTAFYLCASTLDWSGANVLTFGAGSRLTVL.

The chain combines TRBV2 with TRBJ1-2; tentatively, D is TRBD1 (6 bases). V lost 8 bases and J 3 bases, leaving 13 bases between the germline ends. CDR1 is SNHLY, CDR2 FYNNEI, per germline. The CDR3 contains 13 residues. The DNA for the CDR3 is TGTGCCAGCTGGACAGACCTGTACTATGGCTACACCTTC. Its translation: CASWTDLYYGYTF.

The rearrangement links TRBV29-1 to TRBJ2-7, with D perhaps matching TRBD2 (6 bases). This CDR3 is built from 13 residues. The V end was cut by 6 bases, the J end by 7 bases, with 19 bases between. Germline V CDR1 and CDR2: SQVTM, ANQGSEA. CDR3 residues: CSVGGGFYVEQYF. The CDR3 nucleotides are TGCAGCGTCGGTGGGGGGTTCTACGTAGAGCAGTACTTC.

This clone came up once. The chain joins TRBV7-8 to TRBJ2-3; tentative D call: TRBD2 (6 bases). Trimming took off 6 bases at V and 6 bases at J, with 16 bases between the two ends. CDR3 length: 14 residues. CDR1 and CDR2 from the germline V gene are SGHVS and FQNEAQ. The CDR3 nucleotides are TGTGCCAGCAGGTGGGGAGGCGGAGGGGATACGCAGTATTTT. Translated: CASRWGGGGDTQYF. Full variable domain (outside the CDR3, taken from reference TRBV7-8 and TRBJ2-3): GAGVSQSPRYKVAKRGQDVALRCDPISGHVSLFWYQQALGQGPEFLTYFQNEAQLDKSGLPSDRFFAERPEGSVSTLKIQRTQQEDSAVYLCASRWGGGGDTQYFGPGTRLTVL.

The chain uses TRBV7-2 and TRBJ1-2, with 8 bases lining up with TRBD1. CDR1 and CDR2 (germline): SGHTA, FQGNSA. The CDR3 loop spans 12 amino acids. Trimming removed 5 bases from V and 11 bases from J; junction bases left unmatched: 7. The CDR3 spells CASSPTGALYTF. DNA of the CDR3: TGTGCCAGCAGCCCGACAGGGGCCCTATACACCTTC.